This note documents a single TCR beta chain sequence. Its target is unknown. Running of the assay took place at deep level. Clones were sequenced by immunoSEQ multiplex PCR, and TCRdb holds only the in-frame ones, with some missing. Of roughly 640,000 clones listed, more than 95% were seen once; the top ten hold about 0.06%. Germline V gene data show CDR1 as GTSNPN and CDR2 as SVGIG (reference sequence). CDR3 size: 12 residues. Trimming left V 2 bases short and J 1 base short, with 6 bases between. The data stem from a study of shared clonotypes between healthy human individuals. Study as a whole: CD8 memory received one plate per donor, CD8 naive two, CD4 memory three and CD4 naive three.

Study results and caveats: Rarefaction exposed incomplete sorted-subset sequencing despite large depth. As a rule, naive subsets had a larger estimated richness than memory subsets.

Sequenced: naive CD4+ T cells sorted from blood. Noted subset: CD45RA+ positively selected. The TCR was taken from a woman aged 25 to 45 in good health. The chain couples TRBV30 to TRBJ2-7; D call uncertain. CDR3 loop: CAWSSGSYEQYF. CDR3 sequence (DNA): TGTGCCTGGAGTTCCGGTTCCTACGAGCAGTACTTC.